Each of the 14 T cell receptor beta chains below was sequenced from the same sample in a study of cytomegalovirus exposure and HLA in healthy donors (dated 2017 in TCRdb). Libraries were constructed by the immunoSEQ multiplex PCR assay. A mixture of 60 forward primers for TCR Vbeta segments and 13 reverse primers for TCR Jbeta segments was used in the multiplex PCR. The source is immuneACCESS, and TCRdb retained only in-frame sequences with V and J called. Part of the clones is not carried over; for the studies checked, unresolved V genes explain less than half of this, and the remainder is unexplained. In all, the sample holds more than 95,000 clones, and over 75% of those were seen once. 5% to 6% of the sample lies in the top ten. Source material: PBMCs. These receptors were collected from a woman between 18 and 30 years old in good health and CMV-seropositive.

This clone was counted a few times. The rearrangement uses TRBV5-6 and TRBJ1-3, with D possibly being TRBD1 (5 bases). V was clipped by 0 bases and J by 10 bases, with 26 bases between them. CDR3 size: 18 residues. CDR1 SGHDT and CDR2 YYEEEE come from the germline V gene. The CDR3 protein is CASSLAPGGAKIARTIYF. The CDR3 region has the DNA TGTGCCAGCAGCTTGGCCCCCGGCGGGGCCAAAATAGCCCGGACCATATATTTT.

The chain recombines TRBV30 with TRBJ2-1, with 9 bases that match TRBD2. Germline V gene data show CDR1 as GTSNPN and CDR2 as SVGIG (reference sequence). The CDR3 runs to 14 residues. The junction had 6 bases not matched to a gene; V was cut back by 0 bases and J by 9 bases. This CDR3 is CAWSVGAGGVEQFF. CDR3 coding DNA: TGTGCCTGGAGTGTTGGGGCGGGAGGGGTTGAGCAGTTCTTC.

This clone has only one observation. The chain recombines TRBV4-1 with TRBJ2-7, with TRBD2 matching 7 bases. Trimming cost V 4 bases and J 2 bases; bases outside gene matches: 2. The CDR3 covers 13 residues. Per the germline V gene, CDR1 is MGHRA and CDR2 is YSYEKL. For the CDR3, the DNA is TGCGCCAGCAGCCTCGGACTAGCCTACGAGCAGTACTTC. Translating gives CASSLGLAYEQYF.

The CDR3 loop reads CASSYGPTGRATEAFF. CDR3 in DNA: TGTGCCAGCAGTTACGGACCGACAGGCCGAGCCACTGAAGCTTTCTTT. J is TRBJ1-1 and V is TRBV6-5; tentative D call: TRBD1 (6 bases). Trimming pared 2 bases from V and 4 bases from J, leaving 17 bases between. Germline V gives CDR1 MNHEY, CDR2 SVGAGI. The CDR3 spans 16 residues.

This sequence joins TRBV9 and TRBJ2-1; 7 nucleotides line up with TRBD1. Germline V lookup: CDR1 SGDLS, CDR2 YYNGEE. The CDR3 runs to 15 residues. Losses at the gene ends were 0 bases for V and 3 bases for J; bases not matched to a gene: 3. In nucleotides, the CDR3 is TGTGCCAGCAGCGTAGCACAGGGGAGCTACAATGAGCAGTTCTTC. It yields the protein CASSVAQGSYNEQFF. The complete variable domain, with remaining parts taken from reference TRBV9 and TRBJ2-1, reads DSGVTQTPKHLITATGQRVTLRCSPRSGDLSVYWYQQSLDQGLQFLIQYYNGEERAKGNILERFSAQQFPDLHSELNLSSLELGDSALYFCASSVAQGSYNEQFFGPGTRLTVL.

Here the CDR3 reads CASSKVPGQGTFF. In DNA form, the CDR3 reads TGTGCCAGCAGCAAGGTGCCGGGACAGGGAACTTTCTTT. V and J are TRBV7-3 and TRBJ1-1; 9 bases map to TRBD1. This CDR3 has 13 amino acids. Trimming removed 5 bases from V and 12 bases from J; junction bases left unmatched: 10. Germline CDR1 reads SGHTA; CDR2 reads FQGTGA.

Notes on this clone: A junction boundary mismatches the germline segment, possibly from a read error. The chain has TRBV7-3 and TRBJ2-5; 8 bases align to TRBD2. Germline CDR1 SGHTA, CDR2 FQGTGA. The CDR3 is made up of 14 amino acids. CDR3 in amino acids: CASSLTVGRETQYF. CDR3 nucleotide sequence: TGTGCCAGCAGCTTAACGGTCGGGAGGGAGACTCAGTACTTC.

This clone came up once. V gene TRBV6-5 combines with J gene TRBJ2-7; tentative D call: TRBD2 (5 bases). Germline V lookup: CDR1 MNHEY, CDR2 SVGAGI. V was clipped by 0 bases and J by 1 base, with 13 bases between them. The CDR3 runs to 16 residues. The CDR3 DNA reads TGTGCCAGCAGTTACTCTGGACGGGGTTGGTCCTACGAGCAGTACTTC. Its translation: CASSYSGRGWSYEQYF.

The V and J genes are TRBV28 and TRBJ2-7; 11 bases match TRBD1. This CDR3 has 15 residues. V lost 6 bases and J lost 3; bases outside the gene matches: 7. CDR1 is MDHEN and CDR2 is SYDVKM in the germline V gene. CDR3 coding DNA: TGTGCCAGCAGCCTTTCGGACAGGGGGCTCTACGAGCAGTACTTC. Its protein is CASSLSDRGLYEQYF.

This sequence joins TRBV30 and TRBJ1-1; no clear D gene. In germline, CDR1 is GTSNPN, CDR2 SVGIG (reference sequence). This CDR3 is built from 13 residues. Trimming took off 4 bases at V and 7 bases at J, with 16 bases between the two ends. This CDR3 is CAWKIVRRVEAFF. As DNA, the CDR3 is TGTGCCTGGAAAATTGTGCGGAGGGTTGAAGCTTTCTTT.

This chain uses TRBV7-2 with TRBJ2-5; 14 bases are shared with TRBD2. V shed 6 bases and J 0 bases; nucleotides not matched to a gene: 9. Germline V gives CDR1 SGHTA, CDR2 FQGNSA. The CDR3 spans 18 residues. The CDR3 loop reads CASSRGLAGVAYQETQYF. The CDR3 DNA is TGTGCCAGCAGTAGGGGACTAGCGGGAGTGGCGTACCAAGAGACCCAGTACTTC.

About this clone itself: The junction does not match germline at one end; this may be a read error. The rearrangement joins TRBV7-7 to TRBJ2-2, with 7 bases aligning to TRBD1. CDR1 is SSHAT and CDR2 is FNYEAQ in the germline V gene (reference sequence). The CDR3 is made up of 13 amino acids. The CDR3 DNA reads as TGTGCTAGCAGTCCAGGGGGTACCGGGGAGCTGTTTTTT. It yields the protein CASSPGGTGELFF.

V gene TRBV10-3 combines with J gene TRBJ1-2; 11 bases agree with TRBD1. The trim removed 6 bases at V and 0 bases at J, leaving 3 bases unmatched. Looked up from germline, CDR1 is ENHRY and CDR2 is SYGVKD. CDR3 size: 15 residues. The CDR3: CAIRGTGGPNYGYTF. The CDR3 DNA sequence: TGTGCCATCAGGGGGACAGGGGGACCTAACTATGGCTACACCTTC.

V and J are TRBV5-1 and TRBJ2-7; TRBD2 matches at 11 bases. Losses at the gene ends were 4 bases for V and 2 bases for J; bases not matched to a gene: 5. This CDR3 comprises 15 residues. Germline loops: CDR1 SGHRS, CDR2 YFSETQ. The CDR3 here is CASSPGTSGPYEQYF. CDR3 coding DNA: TGCGCCAGCAGCCCCGGGACTAGCGGACCCTACGAGCAGTACTTC. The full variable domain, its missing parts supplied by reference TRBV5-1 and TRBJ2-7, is KAGVTQTPRYLIKTRGQQVTLSCSPISGHRSVSWYQQTPGQGLQFLFEYFSETQRNKGNFPGRFSGRQFSNSRSEMNVSTLELGDSALYLCASSPGTSGPYEQYFGPGTRLTVT.